One and the same sample provided the 31 T cell receptor beta chains below, sequenced in a study of blood T cell repertoires in COVID-19. TCRdb keeps only in-frame clones here, not all; method: immunoSEQ multiplex PCR. Among 150,000 to 200,000 clones listed, 75% to 85% were seen once. Sequencing input: peripheral blood. The receptor source for this set is a human donor in a cohort sampled during active COVID-19.

The V and J genes are TRBV5-1 and TRBJ1-1; a possible D gene is TRBD1 (5 bases). The germline gives CDR1 SGHRS, CDR2 YFSETQ. Trimming cost V 2 bases and J 0 bases, with 11 bases left between them. The CDR3 is 15 amino acids. CDR3 coding DNA: TGCGCCAGCAGCTTACCCAGGGATTTGAACACTGAAGCTTTCTTT. Amino acid sequence: CASSLPRDLNTEAFF.

V is TRBV6-7 and J is TRBJ2-7, with 11 bases that match TRBD2. Being an ORF, TRBV6-7 has a function that is uncertain. The CDR3 covers 16 residues. With 4 bases clipped from V and 3 bases from J, the junction kept 8 bases outside the gene matches. CDR3 sequence reads: CASSSHGLAGYYEQYF. CDR3 nucleotide sequence: TGTGCCAGCAGTTCCCACGGACTAGCGGGCTACTACGAGCAGTACTTC.

This chain connects TRBV7-9 to TRBJ1-1; 7 bases are shared with TRBD1. After removal of 3 bases from V and 4 bases from J, the junction contained 5 bases not matched to a gene. The CDR3 runs 14 residues. CDR1 and CDR2 from the germline V gene are SEHNR and FQNEAQ (reference sequence). The CDR3 protein is CASSLAGGVTEAFF. The CDR3 DNA sequence: TGTGCCAGCAGCTTGGCAGGGGGTGTCACTGAAGCTTTCTTT.

V is TRBV6-5 and J is TRBJ2-7; 9 nucleotides line up with TRBD2. The CDR3 contains 14 residues. Germline CDR1 is MNHEY and CDR2 is SVGAGI. V lost 5 bases and J lost 5; bases outside the gene matches: 7. DNA of the CDR3: TGTGCCAGCAGTCTAGCGGGACCCCCCAACGAGCAGTACTTC. Protein: CASSLAGPPNEQYF.

The genes are TRBV7-2 and TRBJ2-1, with 7 positions matching TRBD2. CDR3 length equals 13 residues. V lost 0 bases, J lost 10 bases, and 3 bases stayed unmatched. The germline V gene has CDR1 SGHTA and CDR2 FQGNSA. The CDR3 loop is CASSLAQAGEQFF. CDR3 bases: TGTGCCAGCAGCTTAGCGCAAGCGGGAGAGCAGTTCTTC.

The chain links TRBV5-4 to TRBJ2-3, with 10 nucleotides matching TRBD1. CDR3 length: 14 amino acids. V gave up 6 bases and J gave up 3 bases; unmatched junction bases: 4. Germline CDR1 reads SGHNT; CDR2 reads YYREEE (reference sequence). The CDR3 DNA reads as TGTGCCAGCACCAGGGACAGGGGAACAGATACGCAGTATTTT. This translates into CASTRDRGTDTQYF. Combining the CDR3 with reference TRBV5-4 and TRBJ2-3 gives the whole variable domain ETGVTQSPTHLIKTRGQQVTLRCSSQSGHNTVSWYQQALGQGPQFIFQYYREEENGRGNFPPRFSGLQFPNYSSELNVNALELDDSALYLCASTRDRGTDTQYFGPGTRLTVL.

The genes are TRBV27 and TRBJ2-5; TRBD1 is a possible D gene (5 bases). Looked up from germline, CDR1 is MNHEY and CDR2 is SMNVEV (reference sequence). This CDR3 spans 15 amino acids. Trimming stripped 6 bases from V and 1 base from J, with 15 bases between. CDR3 in DNA: TGTGCCAGCAGCCTGGGGCAGGGCCCCCAAGAGACCCAGTACTTC. Amino acid sequence: CASSLGQGPQETQYF.

This chain uses TRBV12-3 or TRBV12-4 with TRBJ1-2, with D possibly being TRBD1 (5 bases). The CDR3 extends over 13 amino acids. The V end was cut by 7 bases, the J end by 2 bases, with 11 bases between. CDR3 nucleotide sequence: TGTGCCAGCACCCAGACAGTAAACTATGGCTACACCTTC. This encodes CASTQTVNYGYTF.

This chain connects TRBV3-1 (or the pseudogene TRBV3-2) to TRBJ1-1; 10 nucleotides match TRBD1. Per germline, CDR1 LGHDT and CDR2 YNNKEL (reference sequence). V trimming: 4 bases; J trimming: 4 bases; junction bases outside the gene matches: 6. The CDR3 runs to 15 residues. The CDR3 region is CASSPGTGESTEAFF. In DNA, the CDR3 is TGTGCCAGCAGCCCGGGGACAGGGGAGAGCACTGAAGCTTTCTTT.

The gene calls are TRBV5-6 and TRBJ2-7, with TRBD2 identical over 8 bases. The germline V gene encodes CDR1 SGHDT and CDR2 YYEEEE. Losses at the gene ends were 4 bases for V and 0 bases for J; bases not matched to a gene: 6. The CDR3 has 15 residues. The CDR3 region is CASSEGGLVSYEQYF. CDR3 bases: TGTGCCAGCAGCGAGGGGGGACTAGTCTCCTACGAGCAGTACTTC.

V is TRBV6-4 and J is TRBJ1-5; D is unresolved. This CDR3 comprises 16 residues. V lost 0 bases, J lost 8 bases, and 17 bases lay in between. CDR1 is MRHNA, CDR2 SNTAGT, per germline. DNA of the CDR3: TGTGCCAGCAGTGACTCGGCAGGATACCGTGGAAAGCCCCAGCATTTT. Amino acids: CASSDSAGYRGKPQHF.

This chain joins TRBV6-5 and TRBJ1-2; TRBD1 agrees at 7 bases. J was trimmed by 8 bases and V by 6 bases; bases with no gene match: 9. Germline values: CDR1 MNHEY, CDR2 SVGAGI. The CDR3 runs to 13 residues. The CDR3 sequence: CASRPRGSDGYTF. The CDR3, as DNA: TGTGCCAGCAGACCCAGGGGGTCGGACGGCTACACCTTC.

This clone was seen a single time. This chain connects TRBV27 to TRBJ2-2; D is possibly TRBD2 (5 bases). Trimming removed 4 bases at V and 5 bases at J, with 11 bases between. The CDR3 has 14 amino acids. CDR1 and CDR2 from the germline V gene are MNHEY and SMNVEV (reference sequence). CDR3 bases: TGTGCCAGCAGTTCGTGGACGGGAACCGGGGAGCTGTTTTTT. Its translation is CASSSWTGTGELFF.

This rearrangement joins TRBV5-6 to TRBJ1-2, with a tentative D call TRBD1 (6 bases). CDR1 SGHDT and CDR2 YYEEEE come from the germline V gene. The CDR3 is made up of 14 amino acids. Trimming removed 1 base at V and 0 bases at J, with 7 bases between. This CDR3 reads CASSLTGTNYGYTF. As DNA, the CDR3 is TGTGCCAGCAGCTTGACAGGGACTAACTATGGCTACACCTTC.

The chain is built from TRBV7-2 and TRBJ1-3, with D unresolved. Trimming took 5 bases from V and 2 from J, leaving 7 bases between them. The CDR3 is 13 residues long. Per the germline V gene, CDR1 is SGHTA and CDR2 is FQGNSA. The CDR3, as DNA: TGTGCCAGCAGCCTTCCGGCTGGAAACACCATATATTTT. Amino acid sequence: CASSLPAGNTIYF.

The chain combines TRBV25-1 with TRBJ1-2, with a weak D call TRBD1 (6 bases). The germline gives CDR1 MGHDK, CDR2 SYGVNS. V shed 3 bases and J shed 2 bases, with 10 bases lying between them. The CDR3 totals 14 residues. In DNA form, the CDR3 reads TGTGCCAGCAGTGAGGCGGGGGCGAACTATGGCTACACCTTC. Translation: CASSEAGANYGYTF.

Written as DNA, the CDR3 is TGCGCCAGCAGCGGCGGGCCGGGGAGGAACACTGAAGCTTTCTTT. As protein: CASSGGPGRNTEAFF. This rearrangement joins TRBV5-1 to TRBJ1-1; D gene uncertain. Trimming stripped 4 bases from V and 1 base from J, with 14 bases between. Germline V gives CDR1 SGHRS, CDR2 YFSETQ. The length of the CDR3 is 15 residues.

The gene calls are TRBV3-1 (or the pseudogene TRBV3-2) and TRBJ2-1; 13 bases match TRBD2. CDR3 length equals 15 residues. From germline, CDR1 is LGHDT and CDR2 YNNKEL (reference sequence). V lost 4 bases and J lost 10; bases outside the gene matches: 7. The CDR3 reads CASSPGLAGEREQFF. The CDR3 bases are TGTGCCAGCAGCCCCGGACTAGCGGGAGAAAGGGAGCAGTTCTTC.

The chain uses TRBV25-1 and TRBJ1-1; 9 bases line up with TRBD1. This CDR3 contains 13 residues. J gave up 6 bases and V 2 bases, and 1 base lay outside the gene matches. Germline CDR1 is MGHDK and CDR2 is SYGVNS. The CDR3 protein is CASSEGQGSEAFF. CDR3 DNA sequence: TGTGCCAGCAGTGAAGGACAGGGGTCTGAAGCTTTCTTT.

The genes are TRBV19 and TRBJ1-2; TRBD1 is a possible D gene (6 bases). The CDR3 consists of 16 residues. The V end was cut by 7 bases, the J end by 3 bases, with 21 bases between. Germline lookup yields CDR1 LNHDA and CDR2 SQIVND (reference sequence). The CDR3 region is CASMRDIEYTDYGYTF. CDR3 sequence (DNA): TGTGCCAGTATGAGGGACATAGAGTATACGGACTATGGCTACACCTTC.

The rearrangement uses TRBV5-4 and TRBJ1-2; D gene uncertain. The CDR3 consists of 13 residues. Looked up from germline, CDR1 is SGHNT and CDR2 is YYREEE (reference sequence). The V end lost 6 bases, the J end lost 0 bases, and 9 bases lay between the germline ends. The DNA for the CDR3 is TGTGCCAGCACCGCGGATTCTAACTATGGCTACACCTTC. Encoded protein: CASTADSNYGYTF. The variable domain in full, with the rest retrieved from reference TRBV5-4 and TRBJ1-2, is ETGVTQSPTHLIKTRGQQVTLRCSSQSGHNTVSWYQQALGQGPQFIFQYYREEENGRGNFPPRFSGLQFPNYSSELNVNALELDDSALYLCASTADSNYGYTFGSGTRLTVV.

The chain uses TRBV6-4 and TRBJ2-7, with unresolved D. The CDR3 spans 10 residues. Trimming pared 7 bases from V and 3 bases from J, leaving 4 bases between. Germline V lookup: CDR1 MRHNA, CDR2 SNTAGT. The CDR3 reads CASTRYEQYF. The CDR3 coding sequence is TGTGCCAGCACCCGCTACGAGCAGTACTTC.

Concerning this clone: Other DNA sequences in this sample translate to the same CDR3. The rearrangement uses TRBV5-1 and TRBJ1-2; tentatively, D is TRBD1 (5 bases). This CDR3 is built from 12 residues. Germline CDR1 and CDR2: SGHRS and YFSETQ. V was cut by 0 bases and J by 8 bases, with 8 bases left in between. CDR3 sequence (DNA): TGCGCCAGCAGCTTGGACCCAGGGGGCTACACCTTC. Translating gives CASSLDPGGYTF.

V usage is TRBV27 and J usage is TRBJ2-1; 9 bases map to TRBD1. The CDR3 spans 15 residues. The ends lost 3 bases at V and 9 bases at J; junction bases unmatched: 9. The V gene's germline CDR1 is MNHEY and CDR2 SMNVEV (reference sequence). The CDR3 DNA reads as TGTGCCAGCAGTTTCCCGGGACAGGGAACGGGTGAGCAGTTCTTC. It is translated as CASSFPGQGTGEQFF.

This rearrangement joins TRBV7-9 to TRBJ2-3; 12 bases are shared with TRBD2. CDR3 length equals 18 residues. Germline assignment: CDR1 SEHNR and CDR2 FQNEAQ (reference sequence). The ends lost 5 bases at V and 2 bases at J; junction bases unmatched: 11. The CDR3 sequence is CASSLLASGGDITDTQYF. As DNA, the CDR3 is TGTGCCAGCAGCCTCTTGGCTAGCGGGGGGGATATCACAGATACGCAGTATTTT. Full variable domain (outside the CDR3, taken from reference TRBV7-9 and TRBJ2-3): DTGVSQNPRHKITKRGQNVTFRCDPISEHNRLYWYRQTLGQGPEFLTYFQNEAQLEKSRLLSDRFSAERPKGSFSTLEIQRTEQGDSAMYLCASSLLASGGDITDTQYFGPGTRLTVL.

The chain is built from TRBV28 and TRBJ1-3; D possibly corresponds to TRBD1 (6 bases). The CDR3 has 17 amino acids. The germline V and J ends were trimmed by 5 bases and 0 bases, with 17 bases remaining between them. Germline CDR1 and CDR2: MDHEN and SYDVKM. Written as DNA, the CDR3 is TGTGCCAGCAGTCCGTACCCAGGGGAGACCTCTGGAAACACCATATATTTT. Translating gives CASSPYPGETSGNTIYF.

The gene calls are TRBV6-1 and TRBJ1-5; D is perhaps TRBD1 (5 bases). The V gene lost 3 bases and the J gene lost 3 bases, with 12 bases spanning the gap. Germline assignment: CDR1 MNHNS and CDR2 SASEGT. The CDR3 spans 15 residues. The DNA for the CDR3 is TGTGCCAGCAGTGATGGACACGTCCTCAATCAGCCCCAGCATTTT. Protein: CASSDGHVLNQPQHF.

The chain uses TRBV2 and TRBJ1-4; 11 positions match TRBD1. The germline gives CDR1 SNHLY, CDR2 FYNNEI. J gave up 8 bases and V 11 bases, and 7 bases lay outside the gene matches. CDR3 size: 13 residues. The CDR3 sequence: CASKGDRGEKLFF. CDR3 nucleotides: TGTGCCTCAAAGGGGGACAGGGGGGAAAAACTGTTTTTT.

V gene TRBV12-3 or TRBV12-4 combines with J gene TRBJ2-1; D is uncertain. Trimming pared 7 bases from V and 5 bases from J, leaving 6 bases between. The CDR3 spans 11 residues. This CDR3 is CASTRDNEQFF. In DNA form, the CDR3 reads TGTGCCAGCACCCGCGACAATGAGCAGTTCTTC.

This chain connects TRBV9 to TRBJ2-7; D may be TRBD1 (6 bases). This CDR3 has 14 amino acids. CDR1 and CDR2 from the germline V gene are SGDLS and YYNGEE. Trimming stripped 0 bases from V and 3 bases from J, with 10 bases between. This CDR3 reads CASSVGQEGYEQYF. For the CDR3, the DNA is TGTGCCAGCAGCGTAGGACAGGAAGGCTACGAGCAGTACTTC.

This clone was counted a single time. The J gene is TRBJ2-7, the V gene TRBV10-1; TRBD1 is a possible D gene (6 bases). CDR3 length equals 12 residues. From germline, CDR1 is WNHNN and CDR2 SYGVQD (reference sequence). V lost 10 bases to trimming and J lost 2 bases, with 12 bases between them. The chain's CDR3 is CAKLDSAYEQYF. As DNA, the CDR3 is TGCGCCAAACTGGACAGTGCCTACGAGCAGTACTTC.